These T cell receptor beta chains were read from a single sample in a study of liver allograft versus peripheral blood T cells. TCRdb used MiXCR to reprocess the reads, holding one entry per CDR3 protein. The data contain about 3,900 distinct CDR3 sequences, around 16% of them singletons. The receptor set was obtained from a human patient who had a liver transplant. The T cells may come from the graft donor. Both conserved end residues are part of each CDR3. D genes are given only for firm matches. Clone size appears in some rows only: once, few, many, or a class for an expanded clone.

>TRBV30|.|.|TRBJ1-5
CAWSADHAGEPQHF
TGTGCCTGGAGTGCGGACCACGCAGGTGAGCCCCAGCATTTT
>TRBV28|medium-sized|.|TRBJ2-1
CASSLRPSSYNEQFF
TGTGCCAGCAGTTTAAGGCCCAGCTCCTACAATGAGCAGTTCTTC
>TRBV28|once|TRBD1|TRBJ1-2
CASSLSDRAHYGYTF
TGTGCCAGCAGTTTAAGTGACAGGGCCCACTATGGCTACACCTTC
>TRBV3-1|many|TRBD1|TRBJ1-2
CASSQAPARGHGYTF
TGTGCCAGCAGCCAAGCTCCCGCCAGGGGGCACGGCTACACCTTC
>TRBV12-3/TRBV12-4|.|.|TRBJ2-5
CASRTVQETQYF
TGTGCCAGCAGGACAGTCCAAGAGACCCAGTACTTC
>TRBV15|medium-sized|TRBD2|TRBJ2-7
CATSSQTSGRAYEQYF
TGTGCCACCAGCAGTCAGACTAGCGGGAGGGCCTACGAGCAGTACTTC
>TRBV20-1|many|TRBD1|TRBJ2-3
CSARDPRTGDLDTQYF
TGCAGTGCTAGAGACCCTAGGACAGGGGATTTAGATACGCAGTATTTT
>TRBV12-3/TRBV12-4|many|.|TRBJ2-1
CASFEGRVNEQFF
TGTGCCAGCTTCGAGGGCAGGGTAAATGAGCAGTTCTTC
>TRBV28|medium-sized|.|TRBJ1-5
CASSSNYEMDQPQHF
TGTGCCAGCAGTTCGAACTATGAAATGGATCAGCCCCAGCATTTT
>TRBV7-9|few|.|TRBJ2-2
CASSLYETVPNTGELFF
TGTGCCAGCAGCTTGTACGAGACGGTACCTAACACCGGGGAGCTGTTTTTT
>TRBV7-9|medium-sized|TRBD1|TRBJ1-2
CASSLEDRGRRGYTF
TGTGCCAGCAGCTTAGAAGACAGGGGGCGTCGAGGCTACACCTTC
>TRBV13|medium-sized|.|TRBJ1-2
CASSFRGAGYGYTF
TGTGCCAGCAGCTTCCGAGGGGCGGGGTATGGCTACACCTTC
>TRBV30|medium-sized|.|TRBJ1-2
CAWSDGVANYGYTF
TGTGCCTGGAGCGATGGGGTAGCTAACTATGGCTACACCTTC
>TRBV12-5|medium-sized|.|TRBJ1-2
CASGFYSHYGYTF
TGTGCTAGTGGTTTTTATTCCCACTATGGCTACACCTTC
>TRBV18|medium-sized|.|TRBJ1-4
CASSPHGEQATNEKLFF
TGTGCCAGCTCACCCCACGGGGAGCAGGCGACTAATGAAAAACTGTTTTTT
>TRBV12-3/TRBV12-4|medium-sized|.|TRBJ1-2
CASSPLAEYGYTF
TGTGCCAGCAGTCCCCTGGCCGAGTATGGCTACACCTTC
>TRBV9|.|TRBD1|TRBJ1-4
CASSERTGINEKLFF
TGTGCCAGCAGCGAGCGGACAGGGATTAATGAAAAACTGTTTTTT
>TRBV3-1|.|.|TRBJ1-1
CASSQEGGVTEAFF
TGTGCCAGCAGCCAAGAGGGGGGAGTCACTGAAGCTTTCTTT
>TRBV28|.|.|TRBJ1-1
CASQDSDSYTEAFF
TGTGCCAGCCAGGACTCGGACAGTTACACTGAAGCTTTCTTT
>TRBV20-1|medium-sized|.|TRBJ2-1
CSARGQGTSNEQFF
TGCAGTGCTAGGGGGCAGGGGACTTCCAATGAGCAGTTCTTC
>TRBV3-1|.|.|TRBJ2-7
CASSQNPITYEQYF
TGTGCCAGCAGCCAAAATCCTATTACCTACGAGCAGTACTTC
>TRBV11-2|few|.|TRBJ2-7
CASSLSGSYEQYF
TGTGCCAGCAGCTTGTCCGGGTCCTACGAGCAGTACTTC
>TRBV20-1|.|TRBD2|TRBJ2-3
CSARDTLAGGTTDTQYF
TGCAGTGCTAGAGATACCCTAGCGGGGGGAACCACAGATACGCAGTATTTT
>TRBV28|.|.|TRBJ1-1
CASSSRDRRNTEAFF
TGTGCCAGCAGTTCACGAGACAGGAGGAACACTGAAGCTTTCTTT
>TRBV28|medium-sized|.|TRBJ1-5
CASSLNQPQHF
TGTGCCAGCTCCCTTAATCAGCCCCAGCATTTT
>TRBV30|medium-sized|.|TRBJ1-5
CAYGAYNQPQHF
TGTGCTTATGGGGCGTACAATCAGCCCCAGCATTTT
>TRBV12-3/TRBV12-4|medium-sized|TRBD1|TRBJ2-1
CASRPGTGTPNEQFF
TGTGCCAGCAGACCCGGGACAGGGACGCCCAATGAGCAGTTCTTC
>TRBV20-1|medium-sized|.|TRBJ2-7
CSAKRARDYEQYF
TGCAGTGCTAAGCGGGCGAGGGACTACGAGCAGTACTTC
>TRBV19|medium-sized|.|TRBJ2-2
CASSLQVFGELFF
TGTGCCAGTAGTTTACAGGTGTTCGGGGAGCTGTTTTTT
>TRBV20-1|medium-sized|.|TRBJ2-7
CSARDSMAGVRYEQYF
TGCAGTGCTAGAGATTCGATGGCAGGGGTGCGCTACGAGCAGTACTTC
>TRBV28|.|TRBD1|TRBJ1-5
CASSFLPGQGVSYRNQPQHF
TGTGCCAGCAGTTTTTTGCCGGGACAGGGAGTATCTTATCGCAATCAGCCCCAGCATTTT
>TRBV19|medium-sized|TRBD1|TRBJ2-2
CASSATGGWTGELFF
TGTGCCAGTTCTGCTACAGGGGGATGGACCGGGGAGCTGTTTTTT
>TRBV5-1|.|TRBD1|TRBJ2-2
CASSPTGTGIPGELFF
TGCGCCAGCAGCCCGACCGGGACAGGGATACCCGGGGAGCTGTTTTTT
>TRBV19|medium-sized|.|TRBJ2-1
CASSTGYEQFF
TGTGCCAGTAGCACGGGGTACGAGCAGTTCTTC
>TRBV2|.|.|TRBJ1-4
CASRDRPKNEKLFF
TGTGCCAGCAGGGACAGACCCAAGAATGAAAAACTGTTTTTT
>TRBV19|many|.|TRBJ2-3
CASGSSSTDTQYF
TGTGCCAGTGGCAGTTCTAGCACAGATACGCAGTATTTT
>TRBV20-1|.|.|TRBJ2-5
CSAIVVASFQETQYF
TGCAGTGCCATAGTGGTAGCGTCCTTCCAAGAGACCCAGTACTTC
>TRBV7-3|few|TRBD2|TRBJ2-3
CASSLGDSGGATDTQYF
TGTGCCAGCAGCTTAGGGGATAGCGGGGGGGCGACAGATACGCAGTATTTT
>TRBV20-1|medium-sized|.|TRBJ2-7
CSARDPISTYEQYF
TGCAGTGCTAGAGACCCGATCTCAACCTACGAGCAGTACTTC
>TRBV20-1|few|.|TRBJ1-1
CSARVMPQGATEAFF
TGCAGTGCTAGAGTCATGCCGCAGGGTGCCACTGAAGCTTTCTTT
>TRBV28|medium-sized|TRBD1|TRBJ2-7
CAITSGQEIYEQYF
TGTGCCATCACCTCGGGACAGGAAATTTACGAGCAGTACTTC
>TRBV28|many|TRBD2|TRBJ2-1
CASSLAREGNEQFF
TGTGCCAGCAGTTTGGCTCGGGAGGGTAATGAGCAGTTCTTC
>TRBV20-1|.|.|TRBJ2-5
CSARLTGVAILAQETQYF
.
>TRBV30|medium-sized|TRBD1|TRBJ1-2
CAWRDRRNNYGYTF
TGTGCCTGGAGGGACAGGAGAAATAACTATGGCTACACCTTC
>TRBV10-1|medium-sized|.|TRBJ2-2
CASSEEGTAGELFF
TGCGCCAGCAGTGAGGAGGGGACGGCCGGGGAGCTGTTTTTT
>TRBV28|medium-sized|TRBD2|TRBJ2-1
CASSELAESYNEQFF
TGTGCCAGCAGTGAACTAGCGGAATCCTACAATGAGCAGTTCTTC
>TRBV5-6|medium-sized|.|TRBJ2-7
CASSRQVGTVSYEQYF
TGTGCCAGCAGCCGACAGGTTGGGACGGTCTCCTACGAGCAGTACTTC
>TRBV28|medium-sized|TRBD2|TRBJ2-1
CASSSPGLEVTYNEQFF
TGTGCCAGCAGTTCACCGGGACTAGAAGTGACCTACAATGAGCAGTTCTTC
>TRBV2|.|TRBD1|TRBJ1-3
CASSLTGTHGNTIYF
TGTGCCAGCAGCTTGACAGGGACGCACGGAAACACCATATATTTT
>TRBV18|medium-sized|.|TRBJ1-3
CASLKAERGNTIYF
TGTGCCAGCCTCAAGGCAGAACGTGGAAACACCATATATTTT
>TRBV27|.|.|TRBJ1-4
CASGYRSGEKLFF
TGTGCCAGCGGGTACAGGTCTGGGGAAAAACTGTTTTTT
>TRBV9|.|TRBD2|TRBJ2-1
CASSPGGEQFF
TGTGCCAGCAGCCCGGGGGGTGAGCAGTTCTTC
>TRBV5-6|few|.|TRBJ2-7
CASSVQPWGYEQYF
TGTGCCAGCAGCGTGCAGCCCTGGGGCTACGAGCAGTACTTC
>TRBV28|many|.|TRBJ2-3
CASGGLSTDTQYF
TGTGCCAGCGGGGGGCTGAGCACAGATACGCAGTATTTT